Each of the 28 T cell receptor beta chains below was sequenced from the same sample in a study of CXCR3-negative and CXCR3-positive naive CD8 T cells. Their antigen targets remain unknown. TRB cDNA was prepared as libraries by UMI-labeled 5' RACE. Reprocessing the 5' RACE reads, TCRdb reports a single entry for every CDR3 protein and omits DNA. There are about 98,000 distinct CDR3 sequences in the sample, with less than 1.1% held by the top ten. Study conclusions and caveats: CXCR3-negative naive cells had less hydrophobic TRB CDR3s than did CXCR3-positive naive cells.

The sample consisted of naive CXCR3+ CD8+ T cells from blood. Subset of the sample: CD45RO-CCR7+CD27+CD95- naive CD8+ T cells expressing CXCR3 (TNR3+). These receptors all come from a human donor in good health. Some clones in this sample may be carry-over from other donors' samples.

The chain is built from TRBV6-5 and TRBJ2-1; TCRdb calls TRBD2, which cannot be checked without DNA. CDR3 length: 15 amino acids. Germline lookup yields CDR1 MNHEY and CDR2 SVGAGI. This CDR3 is CASSEDSTSYNEQFF.

The J gene is TRBJ2-7, the V gene TRBV20-1; TCRdb calls TRBD1, which cannot be checked without DNA. CDR1 is DFQATT and CDR2 is SNEGSKA in the germline V gene (reference sequence). The CDR3 has 16 residues. The CDR3 sequence: CSARDLTSGGGYEQYF.

V usage is TRBV5-1 and J usage is TRBJ2-7. Germline V gene sequence: CDR1 SGHRS, CDR2 YFSETQ. This CDR3 spans 14 amino acids. CDR3 residues: CASSLAENPYEQYF.

The chain employs TRBV29-1 and TRBJ2-7; the D gene TCRdb calls, TRBD1, cannot be checked with no DNA. CDR1 and CDR2 (germline): SQVTM, ANQGSEA. This CDR3 comprises 15 residues. Here the CDR3 reads CSVEAETGPSYEQYF.

The gene calls are TRBV7-8 and TRBJ2-5; TCRdb's D call of TRBD1 is untestable without DNA. Germline lookup yields CDR1 SGHVS and CDR2 FQNEAQ. CDR3 length: 15 residues. The CDR3 sequence is CASSQPGQYRETQYF.

The chain has TRBV6-6 and TRBJ1-4; without DNA, the TCRdb call of TRBD1 cannot be checked. Germline loops: CDR1 MNHNY, CDR2 SVGAGI (reference sequence). The CDR3 covers 16 residues. Here the CDR3 reads CASSNPPDRAGEKLFF.

The chain carries TRBV29-1 and TRBJ1-1; with no DNA, the TCRdb D assignment of TRBD1 cannot be verified. The CDR3 extends over 13 amino acids. Germline-derived CDR1 and CDR2 are SQVTM and ANQGSEA. The CDR3 loop reads CSVDGGGVTEAFF.

The chain joins TRBV28 to TRBJ2-7; TCRdb's D call of TRBD1 is untestable without DNA. CDR3 length: 15 residues. The germline V gene encodes CDR1 MDHEN and CDR2 SYDVKM. The CDR3 here is CASSTPGQGAYEQYF.

This rearrangement joins TRBV19 to TRBJ1-6; TCRdb's D call of TRBD1 is untestable without DNA. The CDR3 spans 14 residues. Germline V gives CDR1 LNHDA, CDR2 SQIVND (reference sequence). CDR3: CASQWDSYNSPLHF.

The rearrangement links TRBV7-9 to TRBJ2-7; TCRdb designates TRBD2, a call that cannot be tested without DNA. Germline V gene data show CDR1 as SEHNR and CDR2 as FQNEAQ (reference sequence). This CDR3 has 15 amino acids. The CDR3 reads CASSWSSGAFYEQYF.

The gene calls are TRBV4-2 and TRBJ2-3; no DNA is available, so the TRBD2 call from TCRdb remains unchecked. The CDR3 is 16 amino acids. Germline V CDR1 and CDR2: LGHNA, YNFKEQ. The CDR3 spells CASSQDQASGGDTQYF.

V is TRBV10-1 and J is TRBJ2-7; the D call of TRBD1 rests on TCRdb alone, since no DNA is present to check it. This CDR3 contains 13 residues. Germline CDR1 and CDR2: WNHNN and SYGVQD (reference sequence). CDR3 protein: CASKWTGMGEQYF.

The chain has TRBV27 and TRBJ2-3; TCRdb indicates TRBD1, and absent DNA this call remains unverified. The germline V gene encodes CDR1 MNHEY and CDR2 SMNVEV (reference sequence). CDR3 size: 15 residues. This CDR3 is CASSFWRPSTDTQYF.

This chain uses TRBV29-1 with TRBJ2-1; TCRdb's D call of TRBD1 is untestable without DNA. Per the germline V gene, CDR1 is SQVTM and CDR2 is ANQGSEA. The CDR3 is 14 residues long. The CDR3 is CSASGWTPGGEQFF.

The chain is built from TRBV20-1 and TRBJ2-3; TCRdb reports TRBD1, a call that lacks DNA to check it against. The CDR3 loop spans 15 amino acids. CDR1 and CDR2 from the germline V gene are DFQATT and SNEGSKA (reference sequence). CDR3 protein: CSARDLVHAPNTQYF.

The gene calls are TRBV11-2 and TRBJ2-1; TCRdb indicates TRBD2, and absent DNA this call remains unverified. This CDR3 is 14 amino acids long. Germline CDR1 and CDR2: SGHAT and FQNNGV. The CDR3 loop reads CASSPRLANNEQFF.

This chain's CDR3 is CASSLAPGQHNYGYTF. The genes are TRBV27 and TRBJ1-2; TCRdb indicates TRBD1, and absent DNA this call remains unverified. Germline CDR1 and CDR2: MNHEY and SMNVEV (reference sequence). The CDR3 has 16 residues.

This chain uses TRBV19 with TRBJ2-1; without DNA, the TCRdb call of TRBD1 cannot be checked. In germline, CDR1 is LNHDA, CDR2 SQIVND (reference sequence). The CDR3 has 15 residues. This CDR3 reads CASSIPGTGGNEQFF.

The V gene is TRBV1, the J gene TRBJ1-4; TCRdb outputs TRBD1, but without DNA this stays unchecked. TRBV1 is a recognized pseudogene. The CDR3 is 15 amino acids. This CDR3 reads CTSSQRTTRNEKLFF.

The V gene is TRBV11-3, the J gene TRBJ2-1; TCRdb gives TRBD1 as the D gene, but with no DNA this cannot be confirmed. Germline loops: CDR1 SGHNT, CDR2 YENEEA. There are 12 residues in the CDR3. This chain's CDR3 is CASSSPGTGIFF.

This chain connects TRBV7-8 to TRBJ2-1; TCRdb indicates TRBD1, and absent DNA this call remains unverified. The CDR3 spans 15 residues. Per germline, CDR1 SGHVS and CDR2 FQNEAQ. The CDR3 region is CASSVRDRVRNEQFF.

This chain links TRBV30 with TRBJ2-2; lacking DNA, the TRBD1 call made by TCRdb goes unchecked. In germline, CDR1 is GTSNPN, CDR2 SVGIG (reference sequence). The CDR3 spans 13 residues. The CDR3 reads CACRGPNTGELFF.

The CDR3 reads CASSRGGPYNEQFF. V and J are TRBV4-3 and TRBJ2-1. Germline V gene sequence: CDR1 LGHNA, CDR2 YSLEER. The CDR3 is 14 residues long.

The chain links TRBV7-9 to TRBJ2-7; absent DNA, TCRdb's TRBD1 call cannot be checked. Germline V gene data show CDR1 as SEHNR and CDR2 as FQNEAQ (reference sequence). The CDR3 has 11 residues. The chain's CDR3 is CASSLGPEQYF.

CDR3 sequence: CASSFPPFGLGGSQPQHF. This rearrangement joins TRBV12-3 or TRBV12-4 to TRBJ1-5. The CDR3 has 18 amino acids.

The chain has TRBV29-1 and TRBJ1-2; TCRdb gives TRBD1 as the D gene, but with no DNA this cannot be confirmed. CDR1 is SQVTM, CDR2 ANQGSEA, per germline. The CDR3 contains 11 residues. The CDR3 loop reads CSVRTWDGYTF.

The chain joins TRBV29-1 to TRBJ2-2; TCRdb proposes TRBD2, but this gene call is untestable without DNA. This CDR3 region has 20 residues. Germline values: CDR1 SQVTM, CDR2 ANQGSEA. The CDR3 sequence: CSAYPETSGGAVINTGELFF.

The chain combines TRBV7-9 with TRBJ1-1; TCRdb gives TRBD1 as the D gene, but with no DNA this cannot be confirmed. Looked up from germline, CDR1 is SEHNR and CDR2 is FQNEAQ (reference sequence). The CDR3 sequence is 12 residues long. The CDR3: CASDPGDTEAFF.